The 25 T cell receptor beta chains presented below share a single source sample, sequenced in a study of response to subunit inactivated influenza vaccine. MiXCR, applied by TCRdb to the RT-PCR reads, yields one record per CDR3 protein. The top ten clones hold 10% to 15% of a sample with 500,000 to 550,000 distinct CDR3 sequences, 6% to 9% of them seen once. This specimen consisted of PBMCs from blood, obtained around 2 years after vaccination. Source of these receptors: a man between 50 and 69 years old who received an inactivated influenza vaccine.

Many counts were recorded for this clonotype. The chain carries TRBV6-5 and TRBJ2-7; D remains ambiguous. CDR1 and CDR2 (germline): MNHEY, SVGAGI. The CDR3 loop spans 16 amino acids. Trimming pared 0 bases from V and 6 bases from J, leaving 18 bases between. DNA for the CDR3: TGTGCCAGCAGTTACTCGCTCCAGGCAGGTACTGGCGAGCAGTACTTC. Translation: CASSYSLQAGTGEQYF.

This clonotype came up many times. The CDR3 here is CASSQGAFPGFSYEQYF. CDR3 DNA: TGTGCCAGCAGCCAAGGAGCATTTCCGGGCTTCTCCTACGAGCAGTACTTC. The rearrangement links TRBV3-1 to TRBJ2-7; D gene uncertain. This CDR3 is 17 amino acids long. CDR1 LGHDT and CDR2 YNNKEL come from the germline V gene (reference sequence). V gave up 1 base and J gave up 0 bases, with 16 bases separating them.

This clonotype was seen more than once but under ten times. Here the CDR3 DNA reads TGTGCCAGCAGCCAAGATCACTTAAGCTCCTACAATGAGCAGTTCTTC. Protein product: CASSQDHLSSYNEQFF. This chain uses TRBV3-1 with TRBJ2-1; D call uncertain. The CDR3 is 16 residues long. Germline CDR1 LGHDT, CDR2 YNNKEL (reference sequence). V was pared by 0 bases and J by 0 bases, with 9 bases between.

This clonotype was picked up many times. J is TRBJ2-1 and V is TRBV4-2; 10 bases fit TRBD1. Trimming cost V 3 bases and J 3 bases; bases outside gene matches: 11. The CDR3 covers 18 residues. Germline V gene sequence: CDR1 LGHNA, CDR2 YNFKEQ. CDR3: CASSQAVPGQGYYNEQFF. CDR3 coding DNA: TGTGCCAGCAGCCAGGCAGTACCGGGACAGGGGTACTACAATGAGCAGTTCTTC.

This clonotype was seen more than once but under ten times. This chain joins TRBV27 and TRBJ2-1; TRBD2 is a possible D gene (5 bases). Trimming cost V 6 bases and J 1 base, with 13 bases left between them. This CDR3 is 15 amino acids long. Looked up from germline, CDR1 is MNHEY and CDR2 is SMNVEV (reference sequence). CDR3 sequence (DNA): TGTGCCAGCAGGACGTCCCGGGGATCCTACAATGAGCAGTTCTTC. This sequence encodes CASRTSRGSYNEQFF.

This clonotype was counted many times. The chain uses TRBV20-1 and TRBJ1-4; D gene uncertain. Trimming stripped 2 bases from V and 4 bases from J, with 17 bases between. CDR3 length equals 16 residues. Germline CDR1 and CDR2: DFQATT and SNEGSKA (reference sequence). This CDR3 reads CSARSGSRENNEKLFF. The CDR3 coding sequence is TGCAGTGCTAGATCCGGAAGCCGGGAAAATAATGAAAAACTGTTTTTT.

This clonotype was counted at least ten times. V and J are TRBV4-1 and TRBJ1-6; D gene ambiguous. CDR3 size: 13 residues. V was trimmed by 0 bases and J by 8 bases, leaving 5 bases between them. Germline CDR1 and CDR2: MGHRA and YSYEKL. CDR3 bases: TGCGCCAGCAGCCAAGATGGGGATTCACCCCTCCACTTT. It codes for CASSQDGDSPLHF.

This clonotype was seen a few times. The chain couples TRBV3-1 to TRBJ2-3, with 9 bases aligning to TRBD2. CDR1 and CDR2 (germline): LGHDT, YNNKEL (reference sequence). There are 16 residues in the CDR3. V was clipped by 0 bases and J by 6 bases; unmatched bases: 7. The CDR3 loop is CASSQDGASGADTQYF. DNA of the CDR3: TGTGCCAGCAGCCAAGATGGCGCTAGCGGGGCGGATACGCAGTATTTT.

This clonotype was seen at least ten times. This chain links TRBV20-1 with TRBJ1-5; a weak D match, TRBD1 (6 bases). There are 14 residues in the CDR3. In germline, CDR1 is DFQATT, CDR2 SNEGSKA (reference sequence). V shed 4 bases and J shed 4 bases, with 14 bases lying between them. The CDR3 region is CSAIWAGDNQPQHF. CDR3 coding DNA: TGCAGTGCTATTTGGGCAGGGGATAATCAGCCCCAGCATTTT.

This clonotype was counted a few times. The CDR3 loop reads CASSRYPLGGPTEAFF. CDR3 coding DNA: TGTGCCAGCAGCCGCTATCCTTTGGGGGGCCCCACTGAAGCTTTCTTT. V and J are TRBV14 and TRBJ1-1; the D gene is possibly TRBD1 (6 bases). The CDR3 covers 16 residues. The germline V and J ends were trimmed by 4 bases and 4 bases, with 19 bases remaining between them. Germline lookup yields CDR1 SGHDN and CDR2 FVKESK.

This clonotype was detected ten times or more. The rearrangement uses TRBV6-1 and TRBJ1-1, with D possibly TRBD1 on 6 matching bases. The germline V gene has CDR1 MNHNS and CDR2 SASEGT. V shed 6 bases and J shed 1 base, with 18 bases lying between them. The length of the CDR3 is 16 residues. The CDR3 DNA reads TGTGCCAGCAGAACTGAGGACAGAGGCTGGAACACTGAAGCTTTCTTT. It is translated as CASRTEDRGWNTEAFF.

This clonotype came up many times. The chain carries TRBV6-1 and TRBJ1-5; D is unresolved. V dropped 6 bases and J dropped 5 bases, with 11 bases sitting between them. This CDR3 has 13 amino acids. CDR1 is MNHNS and CDR2 is SASEGT in the germline V gene. CDR3 residues: CASSPSSDQPQHF. DNA of the CDR3: TGTGCCAGCAGCCCCTCTTCGGATCAGCCCCAGCATTTT.

This clonotype appeared many times. The V gene is TRBV5-1, the J gene TRBJ2-3; TRBD2 matches at 9 bases. The CDR3 runs 14 residues. From germline, CDR1 is SGHRS and CDR2 YFSETQ. Trimming took 6 bases from V and 6 from J; bases not matched to a gene: 8. The CDR3 here is CASMSGRSGDTQYF. CDR3 bases: TGCGCCAGCATGAGCGGGAGGAGTGGGGATACGCAGTATTTT.

The table lists this clonotype with many counts. The chain has TRBV7-2 and TRBJ1-6; D perhaps matches TRBD1 (5 bases). The germline V gene encodes CDR1 SGHTA and CDR2 FQGNSA. Trimming pared 1 base from V and 4 bases from J, leaving 8 bases between. CDR3 length: 15 residues. DNA for the CDR3: TGTGCCAGCAGCTTAGGGGGGGTTTATAATTCACCCCTCCACTTT. This codes for CASSLGGVYNSPLHF.

This clonotype was recorded a few times. The rearrangement joins TRBV25-1 to TRBJ1-3, with D unresolved. V was clipped by 2 bases and J by 5 bases, with 7 bases between them. The CDR3 is made up of 13 amino acids. CDR1 and CDR2 (germline): MGHDK, SYGVNS. CDR3 sequence reads: CASSETDRNTIYF. The CDR3 DNA reads TGTGCCAGCAGTGAAACCGACAGAAACACCATATATTTT.

This clonotype was recorded at least ten times. The chain combines TRBV24-1 with TRBJ2-5, with TRBD1 as a possible D gene (6 bases). Germline V gives CDR1 KGHDR, CDR2 SFDVKD. This CDR3 has 15 amino acids. With 5 bases removed from V and 2 bases from J, the gap between germline ends came to 14 bases. The CDR3 nucleotides read TGTGCCACCAGTGTCGGCAGGGGTTGGCAAGAGACCCAGTACTTC. Translation gives CATSVGRGWQETQYF.

This clonotype was counted at least ten times. The chain uses TRBV7-2 and TRBJ1-4, with D hard to call. From germline, CDR1 is SGHTA and CDR2 FQGNSA. V lost 0 bases, J lost 5 bases, and 10 bases lay in between. The CDR3 is 15 amino acids. CDR3 coding DNA: TGTGCCAGCAGCTTAGCCGGTGGGCAAAATGAAAAACTGTTTTTT. This translates into CASSLAGGQNEKLFF.

V and J are TRBV6-1 and TRBJ2-1; TRBD2 matches at 11 bases. J gave up 0 bases and V 5 bases, and 6 bases lay outside the gene matches. Germline CDR1 MNHNS, CDR2 SASEGT. This CDR3 contains 17 residues. This CDR3 is CASSKRLAGSSYNEQFF. CDR3 bases: TGTGCCAGCAGTAAACGACTAGCGGGGAGCTCCTACAATGAGCAGTTCTTC.

This clonotype came up a few times. V is TRBV2 and J is TRBJ2-1, with D unclear. This CDR3 comprises 12 residues. Between the trimmed V and J ends, which lost 2 bases and 13 bases, there was a span of 12 bases. Germline CDR1 and CDR2: SNHLY and FYNNEI. The CDR3 loop reads CASSEIGGDQFF. The CDR3 nucleotides are TGTGCCAGCAGTGAAATCGGCGGAGACCAGTTCTTC.

CDR3 region: CSASWGTPEAFF. DNA for the CDR3: TGCAGTGCTAGTTGGGGTACCCCCGAAGCTTTCTTT. V usage is TRBV20-1 and J usage is TRBJ1-1; D remains unclear. V lost 3 bases and J lost 8, with 13 bases in between. This CDR3 comprises 12 residues. Germline V gene data show CDR1 as DFQATT and CDR2 as SNEGSKA (reference sequence).

V and J are TRBV19 and TRBJ1-2, with D uncertain. The CDR3 extends over 12 amino acids. Trimming removed 0 bases at V and 8 bases at J, with 7 bases between. CDR1 is LNHDA, CDR2 SQIVND, per germline (reference sequence). For the CDR3, the DNA is TGTGCCAGTAGTATAGATCGAGGAGGCTACACCTTC. Protein product: CASSIDRGGYTF.

This clonotype appeared a few times. The chain carries TRBV27 and TRBJ2-1; D is unclear. Germline CDR1 is MNHEY and CDR2 is SMNVEV (reference sequence). The V gene lost 1 base and the J gene lost 1 base, with 14 bases spanning the gap. The CDR3 is 17 residues long. The chain's CDR3 is CASSLYLGGGSYNEQFF. In DNA form, the CDR3 reads TGTGCCAGCAGTTTATATTTGGGTGGTGGTTCCTACAATGAGCAGTTCTTC.

This clonotype showed up many times. The chain carries TRBV7-2 and TRBJ2-1; maybe TRBD2 (6 bases). V lost 1 base, J lost 0 bases, and 10 bases lay in between. Germline V gene data show CDR1 as SGHTA and CDR2 as FQGNSA. The CDR3 length is 16 residues. DNA for the CDR3: TGTGCCAGCAGCTTAGGAAATAGCGGCTCCTACAATGAGCAGTTCTTC. Translated: CASSLGNSGSYNEQFF.

This clonotype was detected a few times. The chain combines TRBV10-3 with TRBJ1-1; TRBD1 aligns across 7 bases. Germline trimming cut 6 bases from V and 1 base from J; bases unmatched to any gene: 5. Germline V gene data show CDR1 as ENHRY and CDR2 as SYGVKD. The CDR3 covers 14 residues. This CDR3 is CAISSDRTNTEAFF. CDR3 in DNA: TGTGCCATCAGCTCGGACAGGACGAACACTGAAGCTTTCTTT.

This clonotype was counted ten times or more. CDR3 region: CASSLSGTSSLVDTQYF. CDR3 in DNA: TGTGCCAGCAGCTTGTCCGGGACTAGCTCCTTGGTAGATACGCAGTATTTT. The genes are TRBV7-2 and TRBJ2-3; 9 nucleotides agree with TRBD2. J was trimmed by 5 bases and V by 3 bases; bases with no gene match: 12. The CDR3 spans 17 residues. In germline, CDR1 is SGHTA, CDR2 FQGNSA.